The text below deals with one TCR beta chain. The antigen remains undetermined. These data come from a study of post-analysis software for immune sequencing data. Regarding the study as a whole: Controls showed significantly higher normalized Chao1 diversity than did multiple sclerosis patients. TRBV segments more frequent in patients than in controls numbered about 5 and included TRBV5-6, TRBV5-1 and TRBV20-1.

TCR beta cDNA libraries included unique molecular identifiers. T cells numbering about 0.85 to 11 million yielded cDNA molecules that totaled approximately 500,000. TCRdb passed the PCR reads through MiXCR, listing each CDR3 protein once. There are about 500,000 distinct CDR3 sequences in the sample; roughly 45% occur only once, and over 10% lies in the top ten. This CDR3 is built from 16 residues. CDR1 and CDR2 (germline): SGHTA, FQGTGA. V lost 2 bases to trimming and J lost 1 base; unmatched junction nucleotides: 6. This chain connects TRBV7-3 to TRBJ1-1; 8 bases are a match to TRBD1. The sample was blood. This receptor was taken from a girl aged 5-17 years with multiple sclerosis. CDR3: CASSLGMGTGNTEAFF. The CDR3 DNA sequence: TGTGCCAGCAGCTTAGGTATGGGGACAGGGAACACTGAAGCTTTCTTT.